There are many counts of the clone carrying this T cell receptor beta chain. These data belong to a study of low-dose radiotherapy and immunotherapy resistance in tumors. Whole-study context: While receiving nivolumab 240 mg every two weeks, patients also received ipilimumab 1 mg/kg every six weeks, both intravenously.

Time point in this sample: after trial treatment. Treatment denoted: LDRT plus nivolumab, ipilimumab, low-dose cyclophosphamide and aspirin (RACIN trial). Donors received a regimen that comprised nivolumab, ipilimumab, aspirin, low-dose cyclophosphamide and low-dose radiotherapy. V was shortened by 4 bases and J by 3 bases, with 14 bases between the two germline ends. The CDR3 contains 15 residues. CDR1 is SGHRS, CDR2 YFSETQ, per germline. Priming of first-strand cDNA relied on TRAV- and TRBV-specific primers (covering alpha and beta chains). TCR amplification ran 20 PCR cycles using constant-region and V-primer adapter primers. TCRdb re-called the reads through MiXCR, storing one row per CDR3 protein. Of around 33,000 distinct CDR3 sequences in the sample, 45% to 55% were seen once.

Sequencing was performed on PBMCs, taken after low-dose radiotherapy plus immunotherapy. This TCR was recovered from a male donor with gallbladder cancer. The J gene is TRBJ1-5, the V gene TRBV5-1; D may be TRBD1 (5 bases). The CDR3 DNA is TGCGCCAGCAGCCCCGGGGGACTACCCAATCAGCCCCAGCATTTT. Its protein is CASSPGGLPNQPQHF.